Each of the 13 T cell receptor beta chains below was sequenced from the same sample in a study of cytotoxic CD8 clonotypes in ibrutinib-treated CLL. Data came from immunoSEQ multiplex PCR; TCRdb stores just in-frame clones and leaves some out. The table includes tens of thousands of clones, around 84% detected once. This specimen consisted of PBMCs, obtained before ibrutinib treatment. Source of these receptors: a human donor with chronic lymphocytic leukemia.

V is TRBV7-9 and J is TRBJ1-2, with a possible D match to TRBD1 (5 bases). The CDR3 sequence is 14 residues long. Trimming pared 1 base from V and 4 bases from J, leaving 10 bases between. Germline CDR1 SEHNR, CDR2 FQNEAQ (reference sequence). Written as DNA, the CDR3 is TGTGCCAGCAGCTTAGTCGACAGACTCTATGGCTACACCTTC. This encodes CASSLVDRLYGYTF.

The V call is TRBV19, the J call TRBJ2-7, with D perhaps matching TRBD2 (7 bases). Germline CDR1 reads LNHDA; CDR2 reads SQIVND (reference sequence). There are 15 residues in the CDR3. V was trimmed by 3 bases and J by 4 bases, leaving 16 bases between them. DNA of the CDR3: TGTGCCAGTAGTATGGGGGGGCGGGATGGTTACGAGCAGTACTTC. As protein: CASSMGGRDGYEQYF.

The gene calls are TRBV10-3 and TRBJ2-7; D may be TRBD1 (5 bases). CDR1 is ENHRY and CDR2 is SYGVKD in the germline V gene. The CDR3 runs 15 residues. V dropped 1 base and J dropped 2 bases, with 12 bases sitting between them. CDR3 residues: CAISEYSGPTYEQYF. CDR3 bases: TGTGCCATCAGTGAGTATTCAGGGCCTACCTACGAGCAGTACTTC.

This chain links TRBV2 with TRBJ2-3, with 11 bases matching TRBD2. CDR1 and CDR2 from the germline V gene are SNHLY and FYNNEI. V gave up 6 bases and J gave up 6 bases; unmatched junction bases: 8. The CDR3 loop spans 15 amino acids. This CDR3 is CASRGTSGSGDTQYF. In nucleotides, the CDR3 is TGTGCCAGCAGGGGCACTAGCGGGAGCGGTGATACGCAGTATTTT.

This chain links TRBV7-6 with TRBJ2-7; D might be TRBD2 (6 bases). The V end was cut by 1 base, the J end by 7 bases, with 14 bases between. The germline gives CDR1 SGHVS, CDR2 FNYEAQ. CDR3 length: 14 amino acids. Written as DNA, the CDR3 is TGTGCCAGCAGCTTAGGTGGACTCGGGGGAGAGCAGTACTTC. This gives the protein CASSLGGLGGEQYF.

The V gene is TRBV7-2, the J gene TRBJ2-5; D perhaps matches TRBD1 (6 bases). Germline values: CDR1 SGHTA, CDR2 FQGNSA. V was pared by 1 base and J by 0 bases, with 12 bases between. This CDR3 spans 16 amino acids. CDR3 sequence reads: CASSLGGRGYQETQYF. Written as DNA, the CDR3 is TGTGCCAGCAGCTTAGGGGGCAGGGGTTACCAAGAGACCCAGTACTTC.

The V gene is TRBV5-1, the J gene TRBJ1-4; D is unclear. The CDR3 length is 16 residues. Germline V gene sequence: CDR1 SGHRS, CDR2 YFSETQ. The germline V and J ends were trimmed by 0 bases and 6 bases, with 15 bases remaining between them. The CDR3 DNA reads TGCGCCAGCAGCTTGGTGCCGTCCGGTATAGATGAAAAACTGTTTTTT. It codes for CASSLVPSGIDEKLFF.

This sequence joins TRBV5-1 and TRBJ1-4; D might be TRBD1 (5 bases). Germline V gene sequence: CDR1 SGHRS, CDR2 YFSETQ. The ends were cut back, 4 bases at V and 0 bases at J, with 25 bases in the middle. This CDR3 is 20 amino acids long. The CDR3 here is CASSARTLGLTPTTNEKLFF. For the CDR3, the DNA is TGCGCCAGCAGCGCCCGGACTTTGGGGCTTACCCCCACAACTAATGAAAAACTGTTTTTT.

There are a few counts of this clone. The V and J genes are TRBV27 and TRBJ2-7; D gene unclear. From germline, CDR1 is MNHEY and CDR2 SMNVEV (reference sequence). The CDR3 runs to 14 residues. V lost 5 bases and J 3 bases, leaving 14 bases between the germline ends. The CDR3 spells CASSIRPIHYEQYF. The CDR3 DNA reads as TGTGCCAGCAGTATCAGACCCATCCACTACGAGCAGTACTTC.

This clone occurred a few times. The chain couples TRBV29-1 to TRBJ2-3, with TRBD2 identical over 8 bases. The V gene end was trimmed by 8 bases and the J gene end by 4 bases; junction bases not matched to a gene: 8. CDR1 is SQVTM, CDR2 ANQGSEA, per germline. The CDR3 is 13 residues long. The CDR3 sequence is CSQTSGSPDTQYF. The CDR3 DNA reads TGCAGCCAGACAAGCGGGAGCCCAGATACGCAGTATTTT.

The chain uses TRBV7-9 and TRBJ2-7; TRBD1 is a possible D gene (5 bases). From germline, CDR1 is SEHNR and CDR2 FQNEAQ (reference sequence). This CDR3 spans 12 amino acids. V was clipped by 5 bases and J by 3 bases, with 8 bases between them. This CDR3 reads CASSQDSYEQYF. The CDR3 DNA is TGTGCCAGCAGCCAAGACAGCTACGAGCAGTACTTC.

This chain joins TRBV18 and TRBJ1-3; D is ambiguous. The V end was cut by 3 bases, the J end by 0 bases, with 15 bases between. The germline CDR1 and CDR2 sequences are KGHSH and LQKENI. The CDR3 sequence is 17 residues long. The CDR3 nucleotides read TGTGCCAGCTCACCTGGCGGCGCGAAGAGCTCTGGAAACACCATATATTTT. Translated: CASSPGGAKSSGNTIYF.

The chain couples TRBV29-1 to TRBJ2-5, with 8 bases that match TRBD2. This CDR3 region has 13 residues. V lost 6 bases, J lost 5 bases, and 8 bases stayed unmatched. Germline V gene lookup returns CDR1 SQVTM and CDR2 ANQGSEA. The chain's CDR3 is CSVAGTSWETQYF. The CDR3 bases are TGCAGCGTAGCCGGGACTAGTTGGGAGACCCAGTACTTC.